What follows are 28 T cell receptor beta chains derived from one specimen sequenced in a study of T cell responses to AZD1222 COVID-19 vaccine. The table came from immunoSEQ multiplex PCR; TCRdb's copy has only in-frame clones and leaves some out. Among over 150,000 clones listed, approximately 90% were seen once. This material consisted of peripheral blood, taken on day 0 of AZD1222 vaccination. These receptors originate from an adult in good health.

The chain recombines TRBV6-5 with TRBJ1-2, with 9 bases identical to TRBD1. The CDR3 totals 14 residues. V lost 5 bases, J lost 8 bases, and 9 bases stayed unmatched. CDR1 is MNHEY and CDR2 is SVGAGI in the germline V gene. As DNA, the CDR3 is TGTGCCAGCAGTCCCGGGACAGGGAGTAAAGGCTACACCTTC. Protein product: CASSPGTGSKGYTF.

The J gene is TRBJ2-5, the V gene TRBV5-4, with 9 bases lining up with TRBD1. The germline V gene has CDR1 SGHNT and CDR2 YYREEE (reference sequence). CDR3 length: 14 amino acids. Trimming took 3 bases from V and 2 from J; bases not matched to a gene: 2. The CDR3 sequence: CASSSDRGQETQYF. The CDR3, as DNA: TGTGCCAGCAGCTCCGACAGGGGGCAAGAGACCCAGTACTTC.

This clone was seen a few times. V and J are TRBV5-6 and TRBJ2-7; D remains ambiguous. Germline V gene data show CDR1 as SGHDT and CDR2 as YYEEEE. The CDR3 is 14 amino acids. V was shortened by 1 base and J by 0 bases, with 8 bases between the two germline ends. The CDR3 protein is CASSLRSISYEQYF. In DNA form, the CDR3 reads TGTGCCAGCAGCTTGCGATCTATCTCCTACGAGCAGTACTTC.

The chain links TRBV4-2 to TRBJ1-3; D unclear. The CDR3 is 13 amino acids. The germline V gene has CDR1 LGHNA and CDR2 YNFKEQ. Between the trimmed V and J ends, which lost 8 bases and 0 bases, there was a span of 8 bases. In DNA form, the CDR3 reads TGTGCCAGCCAGGTGAACTCTGGAAACACCATATATTTT. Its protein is CASQVNSGNTIYF.

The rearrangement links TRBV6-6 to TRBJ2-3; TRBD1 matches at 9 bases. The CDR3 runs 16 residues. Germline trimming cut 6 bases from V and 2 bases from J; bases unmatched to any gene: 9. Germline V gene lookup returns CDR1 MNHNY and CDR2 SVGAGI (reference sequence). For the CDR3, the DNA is TGTGCCAGCAGCTCCGGACAGGGGCTAATCACAGATACGCAGTATTTT. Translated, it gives CASSSGQGLITDTQYF.

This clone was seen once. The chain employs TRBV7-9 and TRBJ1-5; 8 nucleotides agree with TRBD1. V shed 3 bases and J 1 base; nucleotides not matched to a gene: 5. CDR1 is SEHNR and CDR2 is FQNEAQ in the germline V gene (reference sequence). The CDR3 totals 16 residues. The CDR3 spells CASSFDRTGSNQPQHF. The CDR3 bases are TGTGCCAGCAGCTTTGACCGGACAGGGAGCAATCAGCCCCAGCATTTT.

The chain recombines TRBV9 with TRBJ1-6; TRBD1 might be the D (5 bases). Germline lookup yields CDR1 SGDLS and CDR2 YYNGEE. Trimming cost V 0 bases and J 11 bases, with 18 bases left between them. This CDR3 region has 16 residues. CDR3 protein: CASSVGPGQPLTPLHF. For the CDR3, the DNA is TGTGCCAGCAGCGTAGGCCCAGGGCAGCCTTTAACACCCCTCCACTTT.

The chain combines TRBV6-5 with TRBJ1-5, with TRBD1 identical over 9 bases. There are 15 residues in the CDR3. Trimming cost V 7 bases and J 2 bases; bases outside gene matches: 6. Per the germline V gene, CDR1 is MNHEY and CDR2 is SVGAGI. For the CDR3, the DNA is TGTGCCAGCACCTTCCGGACAGGGGGCAATCAGCCCCAGCATTTT. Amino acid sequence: CASTFRTGGNQPQHF.

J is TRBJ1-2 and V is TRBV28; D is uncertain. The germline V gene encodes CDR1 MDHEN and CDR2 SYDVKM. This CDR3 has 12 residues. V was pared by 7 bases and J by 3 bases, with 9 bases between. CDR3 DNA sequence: TGTGCCAGCAACTCCCGCGACTATGGCTACACCTTC. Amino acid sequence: CASNSRDYGYTF.

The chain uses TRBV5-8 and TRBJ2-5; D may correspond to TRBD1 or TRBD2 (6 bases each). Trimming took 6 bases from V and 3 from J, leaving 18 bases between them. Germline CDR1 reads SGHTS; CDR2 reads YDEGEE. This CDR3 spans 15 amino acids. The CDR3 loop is CASTFGGPYEETQYF. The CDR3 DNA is TGTGCCAGCACCTTTGGGGGGCCGTATGAAGAGACCCAGTACTTC.

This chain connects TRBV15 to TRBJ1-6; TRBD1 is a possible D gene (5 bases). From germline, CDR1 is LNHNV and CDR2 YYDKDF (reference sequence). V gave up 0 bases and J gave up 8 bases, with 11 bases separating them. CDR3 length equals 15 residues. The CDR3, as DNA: TGTGCCACCAGCAGAGATTTCAGGGAGGATTCACCCCTCCACTTT. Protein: CATSRDFREDSPLHF.

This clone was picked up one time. CDR3 DNA: TGTGCCAGCCTTAACAGGGGGCGCCCCAATGAGCAGTTCTTC. It yields the protein CASLNRGRPNEQFF. The chain is built from TRBV6-5 and TRBJ2-1; 9 bases line up with TRBD1. CDR3 length equals 14 residues. Unmatched junction bases numbered 8, after V lost 8 bases and J lost 6 bases. Germline CDR1 and CDR2: MNHEY and SVGAGI.

The CDR3 is CASSHSGGRFMNTEAFF. CDR3 nucleotide sequence: TGTGCCAGCAGTCATTCAGGGGGAAGGTTCATGAACACTGAAGCTTTCTTT. The genes are TRBV27 and TRBJ1-1; 7 nucleotides align to TRBD1. The junction had 12 bases not matched to a gene; V was cut back by 5 bases and J by 0 bases. This CDR3 has 17 residues. The germline V gene encodes CDR1 MNHEY and CDR2 SMNVEV (reference sequence).

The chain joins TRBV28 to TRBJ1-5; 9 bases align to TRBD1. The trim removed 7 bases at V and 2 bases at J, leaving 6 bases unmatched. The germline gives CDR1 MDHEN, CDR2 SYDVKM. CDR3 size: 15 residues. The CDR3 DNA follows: TGTGCCAGCATAACAGGGGGCGTGGGCAATCAGCCCCAGCATTTT. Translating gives CASITGGVGNQPQHF.

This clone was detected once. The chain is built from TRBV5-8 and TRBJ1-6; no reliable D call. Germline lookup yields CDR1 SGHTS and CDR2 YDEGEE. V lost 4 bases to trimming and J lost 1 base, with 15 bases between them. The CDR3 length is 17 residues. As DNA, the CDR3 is TGTGCCAGCAGCCCCGCGTCGGGTTTGTCCTATAATTCACCCCTCCACTTT. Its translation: CASSPASGLSYNSPLHF. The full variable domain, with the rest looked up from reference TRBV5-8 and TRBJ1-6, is EAGVTQSPTHLIKTRGQQATLRCSPISGHTSVYWYQQALGLGLQFLLWYDEGEERNRGNFPPRFSGRQFPNYSSELNVNALELEDSALYLCASSPASGLSYNSPLHFGNGTRLTVT.

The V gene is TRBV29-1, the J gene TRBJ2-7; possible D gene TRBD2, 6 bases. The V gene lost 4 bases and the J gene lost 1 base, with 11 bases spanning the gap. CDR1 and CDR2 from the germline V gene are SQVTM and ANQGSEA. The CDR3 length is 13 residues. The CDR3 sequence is CSVAGRSSYEQYF. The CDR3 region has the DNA TGCAGCGTTGCAGGGAGGAGTTCCTACGAGCAGTACTTC.

The CDR3 sequence is CAWSVRRGLLGYTF. The CDR3 coding sequence is TGTGCCTGGAGTGTAAGGAGGGGCCTATTGGGCTACACCTTC. The rearrangement links TRBV30 to TRBJ1-2; weak D call: TRBD1 (5 bases). Between the trimmed V and J ends, which lost 0 bases and 8 bases, there was a span of 16 bases. The CDR3 extends over 14 amino acids. CDR1 is GTSNPN and CDR2 is SVGIG in the germline V gene (reference sequence).

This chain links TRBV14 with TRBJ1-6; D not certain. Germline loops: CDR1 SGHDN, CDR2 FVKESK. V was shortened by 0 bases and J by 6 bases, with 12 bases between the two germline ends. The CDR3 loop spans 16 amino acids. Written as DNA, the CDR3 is TGTGCCAGCAGCCAAGAATATGTCGGCAGTAATTCACCCCTCCACTTT. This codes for CASSQEYVGSNSPLHF.

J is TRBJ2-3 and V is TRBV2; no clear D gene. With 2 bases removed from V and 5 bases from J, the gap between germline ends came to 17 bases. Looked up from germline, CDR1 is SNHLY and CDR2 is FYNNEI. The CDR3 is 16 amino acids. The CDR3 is CASSERSAGPRDTQYF. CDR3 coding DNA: TGTGCCAGCAGTGAACGGTCCGCCGGGCCACGAGATACGCAGTATTTT.

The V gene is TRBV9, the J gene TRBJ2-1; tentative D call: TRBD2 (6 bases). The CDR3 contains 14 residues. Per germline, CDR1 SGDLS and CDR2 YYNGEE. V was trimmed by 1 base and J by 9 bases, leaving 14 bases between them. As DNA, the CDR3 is TGTGCCAGCAGCGTATGGGTGGGAGGCGGTGAGCAGTTCTTC. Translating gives CASSVWVGGGEQFF.

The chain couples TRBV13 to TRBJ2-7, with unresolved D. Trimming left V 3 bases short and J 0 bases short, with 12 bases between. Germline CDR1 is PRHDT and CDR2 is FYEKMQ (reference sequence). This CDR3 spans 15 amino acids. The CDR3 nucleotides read TGTGCCAGCAGCTTGGAAAAGGGAATCTCCTACGAGCAGTACTTC. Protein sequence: CASSLEKGISYEQYF.

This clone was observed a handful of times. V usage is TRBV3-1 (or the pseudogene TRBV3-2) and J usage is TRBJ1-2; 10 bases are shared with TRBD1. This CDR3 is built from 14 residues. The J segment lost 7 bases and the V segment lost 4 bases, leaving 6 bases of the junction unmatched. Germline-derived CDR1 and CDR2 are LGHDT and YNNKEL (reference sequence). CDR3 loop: CASSRQGASSGYTF. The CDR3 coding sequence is TGTGCCAGCAGCCGACAGGGGGCTTCGAGTGGCTACACCTTC.

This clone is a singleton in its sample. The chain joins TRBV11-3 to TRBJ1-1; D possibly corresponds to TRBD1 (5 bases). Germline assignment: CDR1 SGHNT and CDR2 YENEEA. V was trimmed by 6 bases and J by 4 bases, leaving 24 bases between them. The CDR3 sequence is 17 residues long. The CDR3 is CASRNRYWGVSGTEAFF. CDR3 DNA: TGTGCCAGCAGGAATAGATACTGGGGGGTATCGGGCACTGAAGCTTTCTTT. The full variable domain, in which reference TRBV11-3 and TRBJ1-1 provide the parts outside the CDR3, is EAGVVQSPRYKIIEKKQPVAFWCNPISGHNTLYWYLQNLGQGPELLIRYENEEAVDDSQLPKDRFSAERLKGVDSTLKIQPAELGDSAVYLCASRNRYWGVSGTEAFFGQGTRLTVV.

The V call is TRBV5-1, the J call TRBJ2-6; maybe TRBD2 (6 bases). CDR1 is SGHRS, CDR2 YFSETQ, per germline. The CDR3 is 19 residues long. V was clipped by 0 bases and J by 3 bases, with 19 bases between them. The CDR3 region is CASSLAGGLPFSGANVLTF. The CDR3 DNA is TGCGCCAGCAGCTTGGCTGGGGGACTCCCGTTCAGTGGGGCCAACGTCCTGACTTTC. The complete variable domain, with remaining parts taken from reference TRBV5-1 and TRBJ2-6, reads KAGVTQTPRYLIKTRGQQVTLSCSPISGHRSVSWYQQTPGQGLQFLFEYFSETQRNKGNFPGRFSGRQFSNSRSEMNVSTLELGDSALYLCASSLAGGLPFSGANVLTFGAGSRLTVL.

The DNA for the CDR3 is TGTGCCACCTCCCGAGGGACAGGGGGCCGTTCAACTAATGAAAAACTGTTTTTT. Translated, it gives CATSRGTGGRSTNEKLFF. The chain is built from TRBV15 and TRBJ1-4, with 12 bases lining up with TRBD1. CDR1 and CDR2 (germline): LNHNV, YYDKDF (reference sequence). This CDR3 is 18 amino acids long. J was trimmed by 0 bases and V by 8 bases; bases with no gene match: 10. Based on the CDR3 plus reference TRBV15 and TRBJ1-4, the full variable domain is DAMVIQNPRYQVTQFGKPVTLSCSQTLNHNVMYWYQQKSSQAPKLLFHYYDKDFNNEADTPDNFQSRRPNTSFCFLDIRSPGLGDTAMYLCATSRGTGGRSTNEKLFFGSGTQLSVL.

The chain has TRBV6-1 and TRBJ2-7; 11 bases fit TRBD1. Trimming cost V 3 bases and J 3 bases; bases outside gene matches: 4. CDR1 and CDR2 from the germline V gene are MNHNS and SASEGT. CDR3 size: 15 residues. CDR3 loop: CASSEGQGEDYEQYF. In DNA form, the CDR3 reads TGTGCCAGCAGTGAGGGACAGGGGGAAGACTACGAGCAGTACTTC.

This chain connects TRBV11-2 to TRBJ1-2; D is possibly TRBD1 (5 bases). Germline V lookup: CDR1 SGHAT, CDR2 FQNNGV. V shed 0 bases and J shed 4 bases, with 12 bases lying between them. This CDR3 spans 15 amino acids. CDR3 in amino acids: CASSLDDRRFYGYTF. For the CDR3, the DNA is TGTGCCAGCAGCTTAGACGACAGAAGATTCTATGGCTACACCTTC.

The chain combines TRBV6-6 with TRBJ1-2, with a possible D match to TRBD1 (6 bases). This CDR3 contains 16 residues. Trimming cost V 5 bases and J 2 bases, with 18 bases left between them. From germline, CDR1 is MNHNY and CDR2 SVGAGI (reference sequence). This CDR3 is CASSREQGPSNYGYTF. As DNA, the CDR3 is TGTGCCAGCAGTCGAGAACAGGGTCCATCCAACTATGGCTACACCTTC.